This TCR beta chain was obtained from a study of blood T cell repertoires in COVID-19. Study-level background: Collection of acute and convalescent COVID-19 samples took place in the United States, Italy and Spain. T cells, B-cell-depleted T cells, or PBMCs supplied cDNA or gDNA.

In Seattle, patients joined the study during active infection and were tracked longitudinally. The method was immunoSEQ multiplex PCR; TCRdb's version includes in-frame clones alone and lacks a portion of them. The sample yields about 160,000 clones, approximately 80% seen once. Sequenced material: peripheral blood. The TCR was taken from a woman aged 35 to 49 with COVID-19, enrolled during active disease.

In nucleotides, the CDR3 is TGTGCCAGTAGTATATCCGGGACTAGCGGTACCTACGAGCAGTACTTC. This sequence encodes CASSISGTSGTYEQYF. The chain has TRBV19 and TRBJ2-7; TRBD2 aligns across 11 bases. Germline CDR1 reads LNHDA; CDR2 reads SQIVND (reference sequence). Trimming took 2 bases from V and 2 from J; bases not matched to a gene: 5. The CDR3 has 16 amino acids.